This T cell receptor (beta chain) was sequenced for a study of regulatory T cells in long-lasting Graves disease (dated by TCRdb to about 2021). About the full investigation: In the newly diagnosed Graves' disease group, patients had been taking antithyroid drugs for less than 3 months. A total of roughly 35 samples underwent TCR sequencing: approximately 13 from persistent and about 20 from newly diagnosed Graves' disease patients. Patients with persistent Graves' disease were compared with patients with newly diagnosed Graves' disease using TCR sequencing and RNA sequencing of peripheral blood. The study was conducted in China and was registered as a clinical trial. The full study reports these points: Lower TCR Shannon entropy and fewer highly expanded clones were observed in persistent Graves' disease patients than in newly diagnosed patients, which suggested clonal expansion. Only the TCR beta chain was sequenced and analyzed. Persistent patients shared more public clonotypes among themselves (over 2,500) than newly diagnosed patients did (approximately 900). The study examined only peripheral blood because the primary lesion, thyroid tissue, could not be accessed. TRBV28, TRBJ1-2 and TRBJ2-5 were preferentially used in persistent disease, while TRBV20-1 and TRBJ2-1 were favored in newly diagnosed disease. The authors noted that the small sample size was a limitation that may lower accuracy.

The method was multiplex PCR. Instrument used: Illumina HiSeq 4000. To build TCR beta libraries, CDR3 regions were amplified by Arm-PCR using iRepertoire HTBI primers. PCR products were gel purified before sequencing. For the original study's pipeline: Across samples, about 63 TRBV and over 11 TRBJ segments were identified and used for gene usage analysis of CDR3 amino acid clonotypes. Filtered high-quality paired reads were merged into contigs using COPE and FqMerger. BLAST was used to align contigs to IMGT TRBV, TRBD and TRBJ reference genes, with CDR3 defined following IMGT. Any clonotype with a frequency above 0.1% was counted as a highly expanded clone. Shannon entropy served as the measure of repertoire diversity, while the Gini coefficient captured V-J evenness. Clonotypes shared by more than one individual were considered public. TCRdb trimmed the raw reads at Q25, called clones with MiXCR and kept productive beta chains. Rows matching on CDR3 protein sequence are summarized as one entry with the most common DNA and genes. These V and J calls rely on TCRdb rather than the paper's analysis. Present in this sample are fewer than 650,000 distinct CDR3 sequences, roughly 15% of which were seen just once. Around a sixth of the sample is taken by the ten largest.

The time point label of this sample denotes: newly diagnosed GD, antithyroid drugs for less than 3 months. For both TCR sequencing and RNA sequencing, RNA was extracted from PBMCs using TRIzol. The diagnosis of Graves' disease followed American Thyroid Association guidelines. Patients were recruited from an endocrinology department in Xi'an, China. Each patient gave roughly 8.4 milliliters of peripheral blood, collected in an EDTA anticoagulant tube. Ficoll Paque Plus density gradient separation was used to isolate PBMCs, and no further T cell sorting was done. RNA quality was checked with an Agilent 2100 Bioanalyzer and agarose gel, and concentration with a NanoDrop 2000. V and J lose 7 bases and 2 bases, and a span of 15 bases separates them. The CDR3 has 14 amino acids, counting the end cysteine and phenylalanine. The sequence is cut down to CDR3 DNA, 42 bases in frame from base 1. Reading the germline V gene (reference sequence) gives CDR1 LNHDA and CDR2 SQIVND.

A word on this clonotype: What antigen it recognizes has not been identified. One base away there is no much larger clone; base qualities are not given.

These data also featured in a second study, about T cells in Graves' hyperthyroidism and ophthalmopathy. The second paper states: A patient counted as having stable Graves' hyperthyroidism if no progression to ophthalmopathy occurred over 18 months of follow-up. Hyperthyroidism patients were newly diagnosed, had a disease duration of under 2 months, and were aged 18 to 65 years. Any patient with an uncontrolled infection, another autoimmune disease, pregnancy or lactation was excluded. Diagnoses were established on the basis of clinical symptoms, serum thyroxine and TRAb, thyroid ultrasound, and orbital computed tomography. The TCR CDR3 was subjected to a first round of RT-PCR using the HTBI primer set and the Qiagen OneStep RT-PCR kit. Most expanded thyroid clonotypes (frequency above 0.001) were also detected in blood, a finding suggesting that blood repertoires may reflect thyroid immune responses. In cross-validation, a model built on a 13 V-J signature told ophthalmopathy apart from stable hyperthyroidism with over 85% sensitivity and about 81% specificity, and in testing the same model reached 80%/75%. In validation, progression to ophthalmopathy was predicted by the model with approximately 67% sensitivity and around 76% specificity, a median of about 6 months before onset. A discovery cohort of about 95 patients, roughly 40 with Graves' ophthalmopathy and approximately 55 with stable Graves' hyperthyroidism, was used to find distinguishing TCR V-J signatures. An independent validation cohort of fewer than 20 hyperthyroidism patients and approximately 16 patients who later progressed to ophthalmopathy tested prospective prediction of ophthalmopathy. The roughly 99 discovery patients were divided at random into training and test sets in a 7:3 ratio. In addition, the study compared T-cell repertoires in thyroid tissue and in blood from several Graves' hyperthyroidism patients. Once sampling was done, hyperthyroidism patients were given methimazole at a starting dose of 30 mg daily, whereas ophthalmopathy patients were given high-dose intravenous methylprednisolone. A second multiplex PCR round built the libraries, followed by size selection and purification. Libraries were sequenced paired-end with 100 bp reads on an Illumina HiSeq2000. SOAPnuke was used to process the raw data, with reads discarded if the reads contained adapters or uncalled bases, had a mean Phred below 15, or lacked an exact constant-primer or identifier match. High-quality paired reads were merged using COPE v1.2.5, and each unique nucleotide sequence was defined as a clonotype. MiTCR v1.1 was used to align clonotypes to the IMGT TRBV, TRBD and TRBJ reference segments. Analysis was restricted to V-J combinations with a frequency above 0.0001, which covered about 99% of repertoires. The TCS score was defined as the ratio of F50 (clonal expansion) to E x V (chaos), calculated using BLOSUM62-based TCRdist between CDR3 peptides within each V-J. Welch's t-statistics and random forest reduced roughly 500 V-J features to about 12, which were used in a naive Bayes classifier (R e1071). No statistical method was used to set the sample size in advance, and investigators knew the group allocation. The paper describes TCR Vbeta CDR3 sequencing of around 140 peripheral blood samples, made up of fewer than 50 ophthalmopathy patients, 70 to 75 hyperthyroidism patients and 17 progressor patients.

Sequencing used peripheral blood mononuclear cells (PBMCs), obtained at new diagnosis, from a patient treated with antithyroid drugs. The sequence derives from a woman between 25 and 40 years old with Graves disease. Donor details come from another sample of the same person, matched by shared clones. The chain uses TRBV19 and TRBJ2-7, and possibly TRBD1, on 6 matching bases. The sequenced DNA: TGTGCCAGTACCCTAGGCTCAGGGGCCTACGAGCAGTACTTC. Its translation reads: CASTLGSGAYEQYF.